This TCR beta chain originates from a study of PD-1 blockade in mismatch repair-deficient tumors. Turning to the study itself: All were previously treated, progressing patients with some twelve mismatch repair-deficient cancer types.

Mismatch repair deficiency was confirmed in all patients, by PCR or immunohistochemistry. TCRs were sequenced from a few patients responding to pembrolizumab. TCRdb keeps only in-frame clones here, not all; method: immunoSEQ multiplex PCR. The sample has about 130,000 clones; 88% are singletons. The germline V and J ends were trimmed by 6 bases and 2 bases, with 8 bases remaining between them. CDR1 is LNHDA and CDR2 is SQIVND in the germline V gene (reference sequence). CDR3 length: 13 amino acids. This material consisted of peripheral blood, taken 70 to 72 weeks after starting pembrolizumab. This rearrangement joins TRBV19 to TRBJ1-5; the D is unclear. The clonotype was recovered from an adult with mismatch repair-deficient cancer. As DNA, the CDR3 is TGTGCCAGTAGGGTGGCGGGCAATCAGCCCCAGCATTTT. It is translated as CASRVAGNQPQHF. Complete variable domain (other parts from reference TRBV19 and TRBJ1-5): DGGITQSPKYLFRKEGQNVTLSCEQNLNHDAMYWYRQDPGQGLRLIYYSQIVNDFQKGDIAEGYSVSREKKESFPLTVTSAQKNPTAFYLCASRVAGNQPQHFGDGTRLSIL.